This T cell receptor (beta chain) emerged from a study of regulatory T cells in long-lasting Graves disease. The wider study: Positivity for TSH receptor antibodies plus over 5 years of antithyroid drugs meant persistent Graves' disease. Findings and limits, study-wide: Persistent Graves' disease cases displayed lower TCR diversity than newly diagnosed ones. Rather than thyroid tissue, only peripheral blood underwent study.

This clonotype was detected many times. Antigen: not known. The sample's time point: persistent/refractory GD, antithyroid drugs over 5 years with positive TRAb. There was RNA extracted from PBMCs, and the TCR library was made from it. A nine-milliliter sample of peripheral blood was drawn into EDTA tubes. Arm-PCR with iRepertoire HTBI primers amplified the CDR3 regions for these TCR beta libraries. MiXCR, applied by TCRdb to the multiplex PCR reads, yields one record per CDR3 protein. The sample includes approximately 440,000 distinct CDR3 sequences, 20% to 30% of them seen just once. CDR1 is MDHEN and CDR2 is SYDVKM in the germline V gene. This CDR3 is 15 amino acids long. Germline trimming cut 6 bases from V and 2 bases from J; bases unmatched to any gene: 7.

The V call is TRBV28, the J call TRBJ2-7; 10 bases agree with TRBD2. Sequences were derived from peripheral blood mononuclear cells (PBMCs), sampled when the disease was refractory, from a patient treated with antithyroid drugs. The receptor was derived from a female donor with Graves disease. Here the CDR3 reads CASSLRAGGPYEQYF. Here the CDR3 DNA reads TGTGCCAGCAGCCTGAGAGCGGGAGGGCCCTACGAGCAGTACTTC. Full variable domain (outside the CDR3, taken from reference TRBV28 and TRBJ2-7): DVKVTQSSRYLVKRTGEKVFLECVQDMDHENMFWYRQDPGLGLRLIYFSYDVKMKEKGDIPEGYSVSREKKERFSLILESASTNQTSMYLCASSLRAGGPYEQYFGPGTRLTVT.